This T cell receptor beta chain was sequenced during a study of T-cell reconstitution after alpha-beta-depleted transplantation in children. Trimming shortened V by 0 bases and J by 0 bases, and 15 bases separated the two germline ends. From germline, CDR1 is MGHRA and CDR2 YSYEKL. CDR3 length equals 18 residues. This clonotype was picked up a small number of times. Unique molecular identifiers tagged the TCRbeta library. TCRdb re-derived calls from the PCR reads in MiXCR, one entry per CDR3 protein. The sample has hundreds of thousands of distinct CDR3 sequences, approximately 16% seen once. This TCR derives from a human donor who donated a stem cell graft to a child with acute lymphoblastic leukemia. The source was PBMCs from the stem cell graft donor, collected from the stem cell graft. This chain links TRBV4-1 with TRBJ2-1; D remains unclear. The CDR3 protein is CASSQDSPRSSSYNEQFF. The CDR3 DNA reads TGCGCCAGCAGCCAAGATTCCCCGAGATCGAGCTCCTACAATGAGCAGTTCTTC.